A selection of T cell receptor beta chains follows, all from one sample in a study of Graves' ophthalmopathy and Graves' hyperthyroidism. MiXCR, applied by TCRdb to the multiplex PCR reads, yields one record per CDR3 protein. The sample has roughly 700,000 distinct CDR3 sequences, 35% to 50% seen once; the top ten hold 44%. The specimen was peripheral blood. These receptors came from an adult man with Graves' ophthalmopathy. CDR3s include the opening cysteine and the closing phenylalanine or tryptophan. A D gene is named only where the DNA matches it firmly. Size is stated for part of the rows, as once, few or many counts, or as a class when the clone is expanded.

>.|TRBJ1-4|TRBV11-3|.
TGTGCCAGCAGCCCCCCTGGGACGGCCTTATTGTTTTTT
CASSPPGTALLFF
>.|TRBJ2-5|TRBV29-1|.
TGCAGCGTACAACCGGGACAATTTCAGTACTTC
CSVQPGQFQYF
>.|TRBJ2-5|TRBV19|.
TGTGCCAGTAGTATCGGGGGAAGGGAACAAGAGACCCAGTACTTC
CASSIGGREQETQYF
>many|TRBJ2-5|TRBV7-2|TRBD2
TGTGCCAGCAGCTTAGTGGCGGGAGTGGGCGTAGAGACCCAGTACTTC
CASSLVAGVGVETQYF
>.|TRBJ2-7|TRBV2|.
TGTGCCAGCAGTTCCGGGGAGGCCGAGCAGTACTTC
CASSSGEAEQYF
>.|TRBJ2-5|TRBV7-9|.
TGTGCCGGCAGCCGATCCCAGGGTACTCAAGAGACCCAGTACTTC
CAGSRSQGTQETQYF
>many|TRBJ1-2|TRBV10-3|TRBD1
TGTGCCAGCAGTGCGACAGGGAGCAGGGATGGCTACACCTTC
CASSATGSRDGYTF
>.|TRBJ1-5|TRBV20-1|TRBD1
TGCAGTGCTAGAGATATAATAGGGGGCCAGCCCCAGCATTTT
CSARDIIGGQPQHF
>.|TRBJ2-6|TRBV10-3|.
TGTGCCAGCAGGCCGCCGGTGCTCTCTGGGGCCAACGTCCTGACTTTC
CASRPPVLSGANVLTF
>.|TRBJ1-2|TRBV2|TRBD1
TGTGCCATCAGTGGGACAGGGGCTCCTGGCTACACCTTC
CAISGTGAPGYTF
>many|TRBJ1-4|TRBV2|TRBD1
TGTGCCAGCACCCGGACAGGGTTTGAGGAAAAACTGTTTTTT
CASTRTGFEEKLFF
>once|TRBJ2-2|TRBV25-1|TRBD1
TGTGCCAGCAGCTCCGGACAGGGCCGGAACACCGGGGAGCTGTTTTTT
CASSSGQGRNTGELFF
>many|TRBJ2-5|TRBV7-8|.
TGTGCCAGCAGCTTAGTAGTCCGGCGACTAGAGACCCAGTACTTC
CASSLVVRRLETQYF
>few|TRBJ1-3|TRBV19|TRBD1
TGTGCCAGTAGGTCGTCGGGACAGCCCTCTGGAAACACCATATATTTT
CASRSSGQPSGNTIYF
>.|TRBJ1-1|TRBV6-5|.
TGTGCCAGCAGGGAATTATGGGACACAGAAGCTTTCTTT
CASRELWDTEAFF
>.|TRBJ2-7|TRBV20-1|.
TGCAGTGCTAGTGTCGGTTTTCGGTACGAGCAGTACTTC
CSASVGFRYEQYF
>.|TRBJ2-2|TRBV10-3|.
TGTGCCATCAGTGCTTCCGGGACAAGCGCTGGGGAGCTGTTTTTT
CAISASGTSAGELFF
>.|TRBJ1-4|TRBV28|.
TGTGCCAGCAGTCCCGCCGGGGAAAAACTGTTTTTT
CASSPAGEKLFF
>many|TRBJ2-5|TRBV5-6|TRBD1
TGTGCCAGCAGCTTGGTCGGACAGGAAGAGACCCAGTACTTC
CASSLVGQEETQYF
>many|TRBJ2-5|TRBV7-2|TRBD2
TGTGCCAGCAGCCACAAGACTAGCGGGAGGGGCGGGGAGACCCAGTACTTC
CASSHKTSGRGGETQYF
>many|TRBJ2-7|TRBV7-9|TRBD1
TGTGCCAGCAGCTTAAGGACAGGGGGCCCCTACGAGCAGTACTTC
CASSLRTGGPYEQYF
>few|TRBJ1-1|TRBV7-8|.
TGTGCCAGCAGCCCCCGGGGAGGCGGCGGCAGGAACACTGAAGCTTTCTTT
CASSPRGGGGRNTEAFF
>.|TRBJ1-4|TRBV29-1|.
TGCAGCGTATCAGGGGTCAATGAAAAACTGTTTTTT
CSVSGVNEKLFF
>many|TRBJ2-7|TRBV29-1|.
TGCAGCGTTGAAGACGGAACCTACGAGCAGTACTTC
CSVEDGTYEQYF
>once|TRBJ1-3|TRBV4-2|TRBD1
TGTGCCAGCAGCCAAGAGGACAGGGTCGGAAACGCCATATATTTT
CASSQEDRVGNAIYF
>few|TRBJ2-2|TRBV7-9|.
TGTGCCAGCAGCTTAAATCCGGGGGCCTGGACCGGGGAGCTGTTTTTT
CASSLNPGAWTGELFF
>.|TRBJ2-7|TRBV7-9|.
TGTGCCAGCAGCCAAATCCCCCTCTACGAGCAGTACTTC
CASSQIPLYEQYF
>.|TRBJ1-2|TRBV25-1|TRBD1
TGTGCCAGCAGTGACTGGACAGGGAGGTCCTCCGACTATGGCTACACCTTC
CASSDWTGRSSDYGYTF
>many|TRBJ1-1|TRBV2|.
TGTGCCAGCAGTGAAATGGAGGGGAGGGGTGCTACTGAAGCTTTCTTT
CASSEMEGRGATEAFF
>many|TRBJ2-7|TRBV2|TRBD2
TGTGCCAGCATTTCGGGGAGGGGCACCTACGAGCAGTACTTC
CASISGRGTYEQYF
>.|TRBJ2-3|TRBV20-1|.
TGCAGTGCTAGAGTACCATTTGCGCGCACAGATACGCAGTATTTT
CSARVPFARTDTQYF
>few|TRBJ1-2|TRBV19|.
TGTGCCAGCAAAAGGGAGGATGCTAACTATGGCTACACCTTC
CASKREDANYGYTF
>many|TRBJ2-7|TRBV10-2|TRBD2
TGCGCCAGCAGAGTCGGGAGGACCTACGAGCAGTACTTC
CASRVGRTYEQYF
>.|TRBJ2-7|TRBV2|TRBD1
TGTGCCAGCAGTAACGACAGGGGCTCGCCCTACGAGCAGTACTTC
CASSNDRGSPYEQYF
>few|TRBJ2-7|TRBV7-2|.
TGTGCCAGCAGCTTAGGTTGGCTGGGCAGGCGCTTATACGAGCAGTACTTC
CASSLGWLGRRLYEQYF
>.|TRBJ1-6|TRBV7-6|TRBD1
TGTGCCAGCAGCGTTGAATCGGGGACAGGGAATTCACCCCTCCACTTT
CASSVESGTGNSPLHF
>.|TRBJ2-5|TRBV9|TRBD1
TGTGCCAGCAGCCCCAACGACAGGGACGGGACCCAGTACTTC
CASSPNDRDGTQYF
>many|TRBJ1-6|TRBV9|.
TGTGCCAGCAGCGCACGGGAGGGCTCACCCCTCCACTTT
CASSAREGSPLHF
>many|TRBJ2-2|TRBV25-1|.
TGTGCCAGCAGTGAGCCCGCGCCAAACACCGGGGAGCTGTTTTTT
CASSEPAPNTGELFF
>.|TRBJ1-5|TRBV7-9|.
TGTGCCAGCAGCTTAGGGTCCCAGGGCGGCAATCAGCCCCAGCATTTT
CASSLGSQGGNQPQHF
>few|TRBJ2-5|TRBV7-2|TRBD1
TGTGCCAGCAGTCGTGACAGGGCCGAAGGGACCCAGTACTTC
CASSRDRAEGTQYF
>.|TRBJ1-2|TRBV7-2|.
TGTGCCAGCAGACAAGGGCATTTCGCAAACTATGGCTACACCTTC
CASRQGHFANYGYTF
>.|TRBJ2-5|TRBV29-1|.
TGCAGCGTTGTGAAGGGAGTGACACCTCAAGAGACCCAGTACTTC
CSVVKGVTPQETQYF
>many|TRBJ1-4|TRBV19|.
TGTGCCAGTAGTCAGAGGAAGAATGAAAAACTGTTTTTT
CASSQRKNEKLFF
>many|TRBJ1-3|TRBV7-3|.
TGTGCCAGCAGCTTAATGACGGGGGGTTCGGGAAACACCATATATTTT
CASSLMTGGSGNTIYF
>.|TRBJ1-1|TRBV20-1|.
TGCAGTGCCCGTCTTGACGGGGCCCTTAATGGGGCTCTCTTT
CSARLDGALNGALF
>many|TRBJ1-2|TRBV9|.
TGTGCCAGCAGTTTCGCGGGGGCCCCTAACTATGGCTACACCTTC
CASSFAGAPNYGYTF